The 9 T cell receptor beta chains listed next were all sequenced from one sample in a study of T cells in Graves' hyperthyroidism and ophthalmopathy. The CDR3 regions of TCR beta were amplified from RNA transcripts. HTBI primers were employed in a first-round RT-PCR of the TCR CDR3. A single record per CDR3 protein comes from TCRdb applying MiXCR to the multiplex PCR reads. The table records approximately 46,000 distinct CDR3 sequences, 49% of them present only once. The sample taken for sequencing was peripheral blood or thyroid tissue (not recorded which). Source of these receptors: a woman aged 45-60 years with Graves' hyperthyroidism.

V usage is TRBV7-6 and J usage is TRBJ1-1; a weak D match, TRBD1 (5 bases). Trimming cost V 3 bases and J 11 bases, with 16 bases left between them. This CDR3 region has 13 residues. Germline loops: CDR1 SGHVS, CDR2 FNYEAQ. This CDR3 reads CASSLTDTLSAFF. In nucleotides, the CDR3 is TGTGCCAGCAGCTTGACGGACACCTTATCCGCTTTCTTT. Based on the CDR3 plus reference TRBV7-6 and TRBJ1-1, the full variable domain is GAGVSQSPRYKVTKRGQDVALRCDPISGHVSLYWYRQALGQGPEFLTYFNYEAQQDKSGLPNDRFSAERPEGSISTLTIQRTEQRDSAMYRCASSLTDTLSAFFGQGTRLTVV.

The chain carries TRBV2 and TRBJ1-2; 11 bases map to TRBD1. The CDR3 loop spans 14 amino acids. Germline V gene lookup returns CDR1 SNHLY and CDR2 FYNNEI. The junction had 5 bases not matched to a gene; V was cut back by 4 bases and J by 7 bases. The CDR3 DNA is TGTGCCAGCAGTGTCGGACAGGGGGCGAGTGGCTACACCTTC. It translates to CASSVGQGASGYTF.

This clonotype has at least ten counts. The chain joins TRBV9 to TRBJ2-7; 10 nucleotides line up with TRBD1. The germline V gene has CDR1 SGDLS and CDR2 YYNGEE. This CDR3 spans 16 amino acids. Trimming at V came to 2 bases and at J to 6 bases, leaving 11 bases not matched to a gene. The chain's CDR3 is CASSVDTGTGASEQYF. In DNA form, the CDR3 reads TGTGCCAGCAGCGTCGATACTGGGACAGGGGCTTCCGAGCAGTACTTC. Complete variable domain (other parts from reference TRBV9 and TRBJ2-7): DSGVTQTPKHLITATGQRVTLRCSPRSGDLSVYWYQQSLDQGLQFLIQYYNGEERAKGNILERFSAQQFPDLHSELNLSSLELGDSALYFCASSVDTGTGASEQYFGPGTRLTVT.

This clonotype has ten or more counts. Mismatch with germline at one junction end may stem from a read error. The chain joins TRBV4-1 to TRBJ2-6; unclear D gene. Germline V gene lookup returns CDR1 MGHRA and CDR2 YSYEKL. There are 12 residues in the CDR3. CDR3 sequence (DNA): TGCGCCAGCAGCCAAGGGGGTAGGCCGGAAGCTTTC. This translates into CASSQGGRPEAF.

This chain joins TRBV29-1 and TRBJ1-2, with 9 bases fitting TRBD1. The trim removed 8 bases at V and 7 bases at J, leaving 8 bases unmatched. CDR3 length: 12 amino acids. CDR1 and CDR2 from the germline V gene are SQVTM and ANQGSEA. In DNA form, the CDR3 reads TGCAGCTTAAGTGACAGGGGGTTTGGCTACACCTTC. Translating it yields CSLSDRGFGYTF.

This clonotype was counted a single time. The V call is TRBV29-1, the J call TRBJ1-1; D uncertain. This CDR3 spans 10 amino acids. V lost 3 bases and J lost 11, with 10 bases in between. Germline CDR1 SQVTM, CDR2 ANQGSEA. Here the CDR3 reads CSVEGRAAFF. In DNA, the CDR3 is TGCAGCGTTGAGGGGAGGGCGGCTTTCTTT.

Of note for this clonotype: Lacking the conserved final phenylalanine or tryptophan, this CDR3 likely reflects a read error. This chain joins TRBV28 and TRBJ1-1; D may be TRBD1 (5 bases). The CDR3 sequence is 16 residues long. Germline-derived CDR1 and CDR2 are MDHEN and SYDVKM. Here the CDR3 reads CASGRLRGTMNAEAFL. The CDR3 DNA is TGTGCCAGCGGGAGGTTGAGGGGCACCATGAACGCTGAAGCTTTCCTT.

J is TRBJ1-1 and V is TRBV19; D not resolved. Germline V gene sequence: CDR1 LNHDA, CDR2 SQIVND (reference sequence). This CDR3 comprises 16 residues. Trimming removed 3 bases at V and 0 bases at J, with 14 bases between. The CDR3 spells CASSIGTGDMNTEAFF. The CDR3 DNA sequence: TGTGCCAGTAGTATCGGAACGGGCGATATGAACACTGAAGCTTTCTTT.

Points on this clonotype: Possible read error: a much larger clone is one base away. The V call is TRBV9, the J call TRBJ2-5; TRBD1 matches at 8 bases. This CDR3 has 14 amino acids. Germline CDR1 is SGDLS and CDR2 is YYNGEE. CDR3 DNA: TGTGTCGGCAGCGCGGACAGGGCCCAAGAGACCCAGTACTTC. Residues: CVGSADRAQETQYF.